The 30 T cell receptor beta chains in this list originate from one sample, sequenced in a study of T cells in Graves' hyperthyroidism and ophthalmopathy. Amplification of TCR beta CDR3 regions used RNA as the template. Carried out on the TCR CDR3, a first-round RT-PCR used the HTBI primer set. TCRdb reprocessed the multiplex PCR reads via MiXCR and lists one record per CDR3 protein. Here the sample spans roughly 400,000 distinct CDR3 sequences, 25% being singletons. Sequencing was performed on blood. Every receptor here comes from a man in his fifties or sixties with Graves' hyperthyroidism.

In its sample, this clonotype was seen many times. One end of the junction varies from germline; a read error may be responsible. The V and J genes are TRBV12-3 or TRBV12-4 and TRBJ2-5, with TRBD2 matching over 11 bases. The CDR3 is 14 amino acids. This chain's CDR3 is CASSIAGGRETQYF. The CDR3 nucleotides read TGTGCCAGCAGTATAGCGGGAGGGCGAGAGACCCAGTACTTC.

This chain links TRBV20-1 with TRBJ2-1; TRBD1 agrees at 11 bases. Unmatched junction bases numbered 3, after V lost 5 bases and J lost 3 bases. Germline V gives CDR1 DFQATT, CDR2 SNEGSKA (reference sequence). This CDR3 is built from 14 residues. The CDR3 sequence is CSAPGQGDYNEQFF. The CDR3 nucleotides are TGCAGTGCTCCGGGACAGGGGGACTACAATGAGCAGTTCTTC.

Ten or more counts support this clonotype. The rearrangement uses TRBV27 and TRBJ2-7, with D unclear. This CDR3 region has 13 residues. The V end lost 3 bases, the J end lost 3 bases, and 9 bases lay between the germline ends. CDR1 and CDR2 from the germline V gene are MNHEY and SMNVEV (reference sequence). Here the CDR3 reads CASSFRENYEQYF. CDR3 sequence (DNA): TGTGCCAGCAGTTTCCGCGAAAACTACGAGCAGTACTTC.

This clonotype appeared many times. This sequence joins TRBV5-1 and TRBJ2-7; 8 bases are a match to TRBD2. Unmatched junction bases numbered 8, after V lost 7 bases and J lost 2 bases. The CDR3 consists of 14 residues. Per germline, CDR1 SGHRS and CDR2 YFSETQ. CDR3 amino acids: CASASGSNTYEQYF. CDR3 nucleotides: TGCGCCAGCGCCAGCGGGAGTAATACCTACGAGCAGTACTTC.

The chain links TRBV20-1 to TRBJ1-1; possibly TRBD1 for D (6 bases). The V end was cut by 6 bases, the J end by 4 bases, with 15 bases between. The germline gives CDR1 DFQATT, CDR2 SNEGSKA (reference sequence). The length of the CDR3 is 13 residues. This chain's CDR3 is CSAATGRATEAFF. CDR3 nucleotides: TGCAGTGCCGCGACAGGCAGGGCCACTGAAGCTTTCTTT.

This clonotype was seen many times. The CDR3 bases are TGTGCCAGCAGCTTTCATCTGGCTAGCGGCTACAATGAGCAGTTCTTC. Translation gives CASSFHLASGYNEQFF. The rearrangement links TRBV11-1 to TRBJ2-1, with 7 bases that match TRBD2. CDR1 SGHAT and CDR2 FQDESV come from the germline V gene (reference sequence). The CDR3 has 16 residues. Trimming cost V 3 bases and J 3 bases; bases outside gene matches: 8.

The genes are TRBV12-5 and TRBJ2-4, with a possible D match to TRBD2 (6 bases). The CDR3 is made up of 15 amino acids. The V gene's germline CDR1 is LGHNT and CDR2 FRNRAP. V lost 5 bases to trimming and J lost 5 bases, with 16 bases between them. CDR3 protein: CASGARGGTQNIQYF. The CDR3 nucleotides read TGTGCTAGTGGTGCGCGTGGAGGGACCCAAAACATTCAGTACTTC.

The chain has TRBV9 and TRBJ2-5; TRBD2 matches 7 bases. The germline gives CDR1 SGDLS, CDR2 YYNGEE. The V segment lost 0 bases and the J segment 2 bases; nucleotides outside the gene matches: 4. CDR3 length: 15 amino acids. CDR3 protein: CASSVGASGQETQYF. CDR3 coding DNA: TGTGCCAGCAGCGTAGGGGCTAGCGGACAAGAGACCCAGTACTTC.

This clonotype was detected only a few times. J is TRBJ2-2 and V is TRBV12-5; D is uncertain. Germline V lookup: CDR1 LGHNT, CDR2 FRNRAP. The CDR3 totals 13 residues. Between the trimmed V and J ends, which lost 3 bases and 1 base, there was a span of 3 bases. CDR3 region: CASGLGNTGELFF. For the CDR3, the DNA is TGTGCTAGTGGTTTAGGGAACACCGGGGAGCTGTTTTTT.

The CDR3 sequence is CATSRPSGDSTDTQYF. The DNA for the CDR3 is TGTGCCACCAGTCGGCCTAGCGGAGATTCCACAGATACGCAGTATTTT. This chain connects TRBV24-1 to TRBJ2-3; 7 positions agree with TRBD2. The V segment lost 6 bases and the J segment 2 bases; nucleotides outside the gene matches: 10. Germline V lookup: CDR1 KGHDR, CDR2 SFDVKD. This CDR3 is 16 amino acids long.

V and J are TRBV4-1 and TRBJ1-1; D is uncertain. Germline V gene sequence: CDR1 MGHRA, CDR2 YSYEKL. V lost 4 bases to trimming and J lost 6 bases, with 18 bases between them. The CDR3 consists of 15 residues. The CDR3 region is CASSPGPLSGPEAFF. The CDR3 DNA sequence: TGCGCCAGCAGCCCCGGGCCTCTATCTGGACCTGAAGCTTTCTTT.

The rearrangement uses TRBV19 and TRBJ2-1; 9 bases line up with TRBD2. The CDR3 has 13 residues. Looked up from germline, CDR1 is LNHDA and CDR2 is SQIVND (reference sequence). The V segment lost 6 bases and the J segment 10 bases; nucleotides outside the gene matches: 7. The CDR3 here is CASRVAGGQEQFF. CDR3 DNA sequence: TGTGCCAGTAGAGTTGCGGGGGGGCAAGAGCAGTTCTTC.

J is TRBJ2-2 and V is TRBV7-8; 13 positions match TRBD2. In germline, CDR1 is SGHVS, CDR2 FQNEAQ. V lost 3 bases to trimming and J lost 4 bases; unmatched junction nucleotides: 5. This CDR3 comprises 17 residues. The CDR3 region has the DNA TGTGCCAGCAGCTTTTATACTAGCGGGAGGGGCACCGGGGAGCTGTTTTTT. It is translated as CASSFYTSGRGTGELFF.

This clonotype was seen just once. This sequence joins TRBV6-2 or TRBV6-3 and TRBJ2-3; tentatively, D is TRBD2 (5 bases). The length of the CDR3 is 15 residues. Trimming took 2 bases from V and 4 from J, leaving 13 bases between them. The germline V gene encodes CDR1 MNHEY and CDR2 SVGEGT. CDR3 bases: TGTGCCAGCAGTTACCCCGAGGGTTGGGCAGATACGCAGTATTTT. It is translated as CASSYPEGWADTQYF.

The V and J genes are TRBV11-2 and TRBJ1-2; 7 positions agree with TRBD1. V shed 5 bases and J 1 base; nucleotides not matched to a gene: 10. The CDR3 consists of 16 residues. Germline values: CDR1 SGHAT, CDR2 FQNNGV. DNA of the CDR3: TGTGCCAGCAGCCAGCAGGACAGGAAGATTAACTATGGCTACACCTTC. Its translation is CASSQQDRKINYGYTF.

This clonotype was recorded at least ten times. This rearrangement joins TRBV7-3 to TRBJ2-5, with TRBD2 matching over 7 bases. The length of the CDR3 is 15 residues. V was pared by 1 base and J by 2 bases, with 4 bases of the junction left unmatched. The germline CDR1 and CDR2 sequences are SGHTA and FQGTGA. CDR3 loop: CASSLRRGGQETQYF. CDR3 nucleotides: TGTGCCAGCAGCTTAAGGCGGGGAGGGCAAGAGACCCAGTACTTC. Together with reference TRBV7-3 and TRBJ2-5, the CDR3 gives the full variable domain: GAGVSQTPSNKVTEKGKYVELRCDPISGHTALYWYRQSLGQGPEFLIYFQGTGAADDSGLPNDRFFAVRPEGSVSTLKIQRTERGDSAVYLCASSLRRGGQETQYFGPGTRLLVL.

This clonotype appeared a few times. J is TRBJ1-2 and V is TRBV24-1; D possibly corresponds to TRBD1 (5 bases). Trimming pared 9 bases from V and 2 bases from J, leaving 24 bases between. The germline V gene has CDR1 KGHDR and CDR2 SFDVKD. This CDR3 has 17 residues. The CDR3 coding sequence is TGTGCCACCTCCGCCCGGGGGGAACGGGCGCACAACTATGGCTACACCTTC. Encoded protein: CATSARGERAHNYGYTF.

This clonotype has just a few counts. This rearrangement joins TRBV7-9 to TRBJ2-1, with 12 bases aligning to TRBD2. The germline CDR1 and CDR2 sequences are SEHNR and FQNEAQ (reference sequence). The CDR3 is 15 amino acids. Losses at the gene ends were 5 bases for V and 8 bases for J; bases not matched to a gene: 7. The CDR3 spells CASSPRLAGEHEQFF. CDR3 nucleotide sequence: TGTGCCAGCAGCCCTAGACTAGCGGGAGAACATGAGCAGTTCTTC.

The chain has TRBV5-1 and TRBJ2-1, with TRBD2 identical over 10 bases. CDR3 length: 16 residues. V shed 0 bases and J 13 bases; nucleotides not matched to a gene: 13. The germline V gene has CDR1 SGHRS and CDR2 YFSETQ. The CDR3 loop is CASSLAGEREGRGQFF. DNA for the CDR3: TGCGCCAGCAGCTTGGCCGGTGAGCGGGAGGGCCGTGGTCAGTTCTTC.

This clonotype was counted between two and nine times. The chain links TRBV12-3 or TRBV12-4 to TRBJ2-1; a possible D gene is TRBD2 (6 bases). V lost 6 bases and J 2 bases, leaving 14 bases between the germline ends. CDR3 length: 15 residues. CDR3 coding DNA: TGTGCCAGCAGGGCGGGAACCGGGACCTACAATGAGCAGTTCTTC. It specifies CASRAGTGTYNEQFF.

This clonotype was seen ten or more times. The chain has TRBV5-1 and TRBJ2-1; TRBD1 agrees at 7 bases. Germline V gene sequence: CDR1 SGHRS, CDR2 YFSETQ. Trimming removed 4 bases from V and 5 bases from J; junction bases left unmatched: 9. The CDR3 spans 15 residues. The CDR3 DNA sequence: TGCGCCAGCAGCGTAAGGACAGGCAGAAACAATGAGCAGTTCTTC. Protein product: CASSVRTGRNNEQFF.

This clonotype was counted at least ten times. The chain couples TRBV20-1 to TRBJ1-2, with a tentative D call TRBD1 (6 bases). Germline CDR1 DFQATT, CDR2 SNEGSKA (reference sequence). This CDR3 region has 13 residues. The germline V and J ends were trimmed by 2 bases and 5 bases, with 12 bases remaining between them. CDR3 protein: CSARTGKGYGYTF. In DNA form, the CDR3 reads TGCAGTGCTAGAACAGGGAAGGGATATGGCTACACCTTC.

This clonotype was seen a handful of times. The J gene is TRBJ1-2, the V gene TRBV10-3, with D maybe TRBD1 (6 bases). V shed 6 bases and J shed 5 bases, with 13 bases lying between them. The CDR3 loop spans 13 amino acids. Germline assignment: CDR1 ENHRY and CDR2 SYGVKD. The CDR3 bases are TGTGCCATCAGCCGGACAGACGATTATGGCTACACCTTC. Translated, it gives CAISRTDDYGYTF.

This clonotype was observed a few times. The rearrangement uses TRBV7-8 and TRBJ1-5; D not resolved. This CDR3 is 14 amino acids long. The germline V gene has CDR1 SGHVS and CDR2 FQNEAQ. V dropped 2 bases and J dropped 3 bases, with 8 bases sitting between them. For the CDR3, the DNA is TGTGCCAGCAGCTTATCAGTAATCAATCAGCCCCAGCATTTT. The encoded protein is CASSLSVINQPQHF.

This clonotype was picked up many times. The CDR3 reads CASRAGTHPGGEQFF. The CDR3 nucleotides are TGTGCCAGCAGGGCCGGGACTCATCCAGGGGGTGAGCAGTTCTTC. The chain joins TRBV7-9 to TRBJ2-1; maybe TRBD1 (7 bases). The CDR3 runs 15 residues. Trimming took off 6 bases at V and 9 bases at J, with 21 bases between the two ends. Germline V gene data show CDR1 as SEHNR and CDR2 as FQNEAQ (reference sequence). Full variable domain (rest looked up from reference TRBV7-9 and TRBJ2-1): DTGVSQNPRHKITKRGQNVTFRCDPISEHNRLYWYRQTLGQGPEFLTYFQNEAQLEKSRLLSDRFSAERPKGSFSTLEIQRTEQGDSAMYLCASRAGTHPGGEQFFGPGTRLTVL.

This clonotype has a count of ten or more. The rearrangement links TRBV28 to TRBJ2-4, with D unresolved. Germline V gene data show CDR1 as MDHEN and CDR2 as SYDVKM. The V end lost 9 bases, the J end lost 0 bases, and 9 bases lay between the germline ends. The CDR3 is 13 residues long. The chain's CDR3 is CASLWVAKNIQYF. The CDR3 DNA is TGTGCCAGTCTGTGGGTAGCCAAAAACATTCAGTACTTC.

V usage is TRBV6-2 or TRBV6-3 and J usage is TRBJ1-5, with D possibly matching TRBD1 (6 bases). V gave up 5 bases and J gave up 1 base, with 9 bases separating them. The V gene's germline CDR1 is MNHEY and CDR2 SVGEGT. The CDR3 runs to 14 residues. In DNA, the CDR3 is TGTGCCAGCAGTAACAGGGTGAGCAATCAGCCCCAGCATTTT. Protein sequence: CASSNRVSNQPQHF.

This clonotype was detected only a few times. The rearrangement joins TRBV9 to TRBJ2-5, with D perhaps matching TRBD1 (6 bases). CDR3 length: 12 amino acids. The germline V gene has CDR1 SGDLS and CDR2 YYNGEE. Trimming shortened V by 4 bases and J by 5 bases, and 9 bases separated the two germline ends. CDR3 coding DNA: TGTGCCAGCAGCACCGACAGGGAGACCCAGTACTTC. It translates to CASSTDRETQYF. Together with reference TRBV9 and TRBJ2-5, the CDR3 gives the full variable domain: DSGVTQTPKHLITATGQRVTLRCSPRSGDLSVYWYQQSLDQGLQFLIQYYNGEERAKGNILERFSAQQFPDLHSELNLSSLELGDSALYFCASSTDRETQYFGPGTRLLVL.

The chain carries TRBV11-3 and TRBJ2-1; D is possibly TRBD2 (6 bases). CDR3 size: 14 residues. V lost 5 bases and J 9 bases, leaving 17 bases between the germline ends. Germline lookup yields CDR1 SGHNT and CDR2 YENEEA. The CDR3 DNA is TGTGCCAGCAGCAAACGGGACTTCTCGACTGAGCAGTTCTTC. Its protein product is CASSKRDFSTEQFF.

CDR3 sequence: CASSYQGNDGYTF. CDR3 nucleotides: TGTGCCAGCAGCTACCAGGGGAATGATGGCTACACCTTC. This chain joins TRBV12-3 or TRBV12-4 and TRBJ1-2; the D gene is possibly TRBD1 (6 bases). This CDR3 contains 13 residues. Trimming left V 6 bases short and J 6 bases short, with 14 bases between.